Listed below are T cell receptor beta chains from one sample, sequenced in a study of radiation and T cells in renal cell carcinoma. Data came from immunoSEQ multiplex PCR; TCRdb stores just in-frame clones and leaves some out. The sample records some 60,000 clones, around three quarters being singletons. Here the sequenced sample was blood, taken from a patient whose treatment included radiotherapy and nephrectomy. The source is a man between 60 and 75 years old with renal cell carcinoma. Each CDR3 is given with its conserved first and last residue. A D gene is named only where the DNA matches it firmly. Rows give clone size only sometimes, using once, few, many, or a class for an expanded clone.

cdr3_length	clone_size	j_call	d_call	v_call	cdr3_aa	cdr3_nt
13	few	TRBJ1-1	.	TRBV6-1	CASSENGGTEAFF	TGTGCCAGCAGTGAAAATGGGGGCACTGAAGCTTTCTTT
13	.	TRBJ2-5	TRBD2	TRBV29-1	CSVDSGSGETQYF	TGCAGCGTCGATAGCGGGAGTGGAGAGACCCAGTACTTC
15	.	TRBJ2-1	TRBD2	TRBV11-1	CASSREAGVRDEQFF	TGTGCCAGCAGCCGGGAGGCGGGAGTGAGGGATGAGCAGTTCTTC
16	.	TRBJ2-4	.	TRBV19	CARGHSDAWTGDIQYF	TGTGCCAGGGGACACTCGGACGCATGGACCGGCGACATTCAGTACTTC
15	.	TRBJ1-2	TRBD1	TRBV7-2	CASSYTGTEAYGYTF	TGTGCCAGCAGTTACACCGGGACAGAGGCCTATGGCTACACCTTC
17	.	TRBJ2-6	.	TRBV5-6	CASGSIIVTKSGQLLTF	TGTGCCAGCGGGAGTATCATAGTCACAAAGTCGGGCCAACTCCTGACTTTC
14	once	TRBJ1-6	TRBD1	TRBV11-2	CASRGTGELTPLHF	TGTGCCAGCAGAGGGACAGGGGAATTGACACCCCTCCACTTT
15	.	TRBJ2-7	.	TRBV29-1	CSVELPDSYTGEQYF	TGCAGCGTTGAATTACCTGACAGCTACACGGGCGAGCAGTACTTC
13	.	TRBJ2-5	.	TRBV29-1	CSVGQTRQETQYF	TGCAGCGTCGGACAGACACGCCAAGAGACCCAGTACTTC
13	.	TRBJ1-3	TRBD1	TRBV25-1	CASSTGVGNTIYF	TGTGCCAGCAGTACAGGGGTCGGAAACACCATATATTTT
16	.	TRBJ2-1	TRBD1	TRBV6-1	CASSEAWDRTYNEQFF	TGTGCCAGCAGTGAAGCGTGGGACAGGACCTACAATGAGCAGTTCTTC
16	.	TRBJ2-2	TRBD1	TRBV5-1	CASSLGGRTYTGELFF	TGCGCCAGCAGCTTAGGGGGCCGGACGTACACCGGGGAGCTGTTTTTT
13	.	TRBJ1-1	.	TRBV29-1	CSVERTLNPEAFF	TGCAGCGTTGAAAGGACCCTCAATCCTGAAGCTTTCTTT
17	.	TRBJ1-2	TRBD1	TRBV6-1	CASSAGTGGRNNYGYTF	TGTGCCAGCAGTGCCGGGACAGGGGGTCGGAATAACTATGGCTACACCTTC
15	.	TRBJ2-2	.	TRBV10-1	CASSEERRNTGELFF	TGCGCCAGCAGTGAGGAGCGGAGAAACACCGGGGAGCTGTTTTTT
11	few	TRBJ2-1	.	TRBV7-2	CASSPGYWQFF	TGTGCCAGCAGCCCCGGTTATTGGCAGTTCTTC
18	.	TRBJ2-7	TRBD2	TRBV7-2	CASSSRAGGLAGAYEQYF	TGTGCCAGCAGCTCCAGGGCCGGAGGACTAGCGGGGGCTTACGAGCAGTACTTC
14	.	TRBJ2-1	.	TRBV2	CASLRVVADNEQFF	TGTGCCAGCCTCCGTGTGGTAGCGGACAATGAGCAGTTCTTC
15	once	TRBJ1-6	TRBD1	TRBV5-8	CASSYPTGANSPLHF	TGTGCCAGCAGCTACCCGACAGGGGCCAATTCACCCCTCCACTTT
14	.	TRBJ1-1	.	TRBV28	CASSFIRGNTEAFF	TGTGCCAGCAGCTTCATTAGGGGAAACACTGAAGCTTTCTTT
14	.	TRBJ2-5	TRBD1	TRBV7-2	CASSSRQGQETQYF	TGTGCCAGCAGCTCGAGACAGGGGCAAGAGACCCAGTACTTC
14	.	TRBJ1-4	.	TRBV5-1	CASSFIPGNEKLFF	TGCGCCAGCAGCTTTATCCCAGGGAATGAAAAACTGTTTTTT
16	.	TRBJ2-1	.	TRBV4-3	CASSQDWGRSYNEQFF	TGCGCCAGCAGCCAAGATTGGGGGCGCTCCTACAATGAGCAGTTCTTC